This T cell receptor beta chain was recovered during a study of shared clonotypes between healthy human individuals. Of note for this clone: The antigen is unknown.

Cells designated naive CD8 were CD45RO-negative and were positively selected for CCR7, with terminally differentiated effector memory CD45RA+ cells excluded. Adults of Caucasian background living in Nashville, Tennessee made up all donors. Findings and caveats of the study: It was the few donors that limited the genetic and exposure-history diversity represented.

Original analysis: With immunoSEQ giving junction-only sequences and no quality scores, filtering differed. Profiled with immunoSEQ multiplex PCR; TCRdb holds only in-frame clones, not every one. V and J calls and clone size follow that table, whereas D and trimming were derived from the DNA. The sample includes approximately 810,000 clones, about 91% seen only once; the top ten take around 24%. The junction had 6 bases not matched to a gene; V was cut back by 0 bases and J by 2 bases. CDR3 size: 16 residues. Germline CDR1 is SQVTM and CDR2 is ANQGSEA. Sequenced material: naive CD8+ T cells sorted from blood. This sequence originates from a man in his thirties or forties in good health. The chain has TRBV29-1 and TRBJ2-1; 8 positions agree with TRBD2. CDR3 sequence reads: CSVEDGLAGTYNEQFF. DNA for the CDR3: TGCAGCGTTGAAGATGGGCTAGCGGGTACCTACAATGAGCAGTTCTTC.